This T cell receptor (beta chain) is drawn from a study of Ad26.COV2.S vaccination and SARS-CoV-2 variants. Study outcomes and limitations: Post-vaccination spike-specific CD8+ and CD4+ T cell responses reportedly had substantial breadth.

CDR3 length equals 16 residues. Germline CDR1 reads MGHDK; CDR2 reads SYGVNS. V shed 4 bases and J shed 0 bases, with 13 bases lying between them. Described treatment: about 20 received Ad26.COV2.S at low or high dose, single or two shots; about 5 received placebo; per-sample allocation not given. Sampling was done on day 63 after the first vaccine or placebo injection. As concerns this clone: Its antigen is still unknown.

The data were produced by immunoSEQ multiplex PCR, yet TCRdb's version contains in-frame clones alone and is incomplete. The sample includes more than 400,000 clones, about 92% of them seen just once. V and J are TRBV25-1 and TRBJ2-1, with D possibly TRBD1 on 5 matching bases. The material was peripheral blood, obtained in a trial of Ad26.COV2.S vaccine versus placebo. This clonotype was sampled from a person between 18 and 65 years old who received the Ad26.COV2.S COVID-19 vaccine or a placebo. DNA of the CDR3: TGTGCCAGCAGTGGACAGTCCCAAAGCTCCTACAATGAGCAGTTCTTC. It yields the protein CASSGQSQSSYNEQFF.